This T cell receptor beta chain was identified in a study of blood T cell repertoires in COVID-19. On the study more broadly: Samples representing acute and convalescent COVID-19 were sourced from the United States, Italy and Spain. In each case, the material was cDNA or gDNA derived from T cells, B-cell-depleted T cells, or PBMCs.

V shed 4 bases, J shed 4 bases, and the junction held 6 bases outside the gene matches. CDR3 length: 14 residues. The germline V gene encodes CDR1 MNHEY and CDR2 SVGAGI. In the authors' methods: Reference gene primers were amplified, and this amplification served to estimate nucleated cell counts. Libraries were prepared by immunoSEQ multiplex PCR; TCRdb keeps only in-frame clonotypes and omits some of them. V, J and clone size were drawn from that table, and D and trimming were deduced from the DNA. This table has some 120,000 clones, approximately 84% appearing once. The J gene is TRBJ1-2, the V gene TRBV6-5; the match to TRBD1 covers 7 bases. This TCR was recovered from a man aged 70-80 years with acute or convalescent COVID-19. What was sequenced was peripheral blood. CDR3 sequence reads: CASSSGGTAYGYTF. DNA of the CDR3: TGTGCCAGCAGTTCAGGGGGGACAGCCTATGGCTACACCTTC.